These 27 T cell receptor beta chains originate from one sample sequenced in a study of cytomegalovirus exposure and HLA in healthy donors. With 60 Vbeta and 13 Jbeta primers, the PCR was carried out. The protocol was immunoSEQ multiplex PCR, while the TCRdb copy is restricted to in-frame clones and leaves out a portion. The sample holds more than 150,000 clones, around 80% seen once. The specimen sequenced was PBMCs. The source of these receptors is a young man in good health and CMV-seronegative.

This clone was counted once. This chain uses TRBV6-6 with TRBJ1-1, with D perhaps matching TRBD1 (6 bases). The CDR3 runs 15 residues. Per the germline V gene, CDR1 is MNHNY and CDR2 is SVGAGI (reference sequence). The V end was cut by 5 bases, the J end by 5 bases, with 18 bases between. The CDR3 reads CASSRQATGGTEAFF. CDR3 bases: TGTGCCAGCAGTAGACAGGCCACCGGGGGGACTGAAGCTTTCTTT.

This chain links TRBV7-9 with TRBJ2-7; 7 bases match TRBD2. The V segment lost 0 bases and the J segment 7 bases; nucleotides outside the gene matches: 9. There are 15 residues in the CDR3. Germline assignment: CDR1 SEHNR and CDR2 FQNEAQ (reference sequence). CDR3 sequence (DNA): TGTGCCAGCAGCTTAGCGCTAGGCGGGAGCGGGGAGCAGTACTTC. Translated: CASSLALGGSGEQYF.

The V gene is TRBV7-2, the J gene TRBJ1-5; D remains ambiguous. CDR1 and CDR2 (germline): SGHTA, FQGNSA. V lost 6 bases, J lost 4 bases, and 16 bases lay in between. The CDR3 loop spans 15 amino acids. The CDR3 region has the DNA TGTGCCAGCAGTCCCGGAGGAAGAGAAAATCAGCCCCAGCATTTT. Translated: CASSPGGRENQPQHF.

The gene calls are TRBV10-1 and TRBJ2-5; 7 bases align to TRBD1. This CDR3 is built from 13 residues. V shed 4 bases and J 3 bases; nucleotides not matched to a gene: 2. Germline V gives CDR1 WNHNN, CDR2 SYGVQD (reference sequence). The CDR3 DNA follows: TGCGCCAGCAGTGGAGGGACAGAAGAGACCCAGTACTTC. Translation: CASSGGTEETQYF.

The chain joins TRBV6-4 to TRBJ2-1, with 10 bases aligning to TRBD1. The germline gives CDR1 MRHNA, CDR2 SNTAGT. V was clipped by 6 bases and J by 10 bases; unmatched bases: 6. CDR3 length: 13 amino acids. This chain's CDR3 is CASSGDRGREQFF. CDR3 coding DNA: TGTGCCAGCAGCGGGGACAGGGGCAGAGAGCAGTTCTTC.

The V gene is TRBV6-4, the J gene TRBJ1-1, with no clear D. Germline values: CDR1 MRHNA, CDR2 SNTAGT. This CDR3 comprises 13 residues. V was pared by 2 bases and J by 3 bases, with 7 bases between. Here the CDR3 DNA reads TGTGCCAGCAGTGACCGACATCACACTGAAGCTTTCTTT. It is translated as CASSDRHHTEAFF.

There are a few counts of this clone. For the CDR3, the DNA is TGTGCCAGCAGCTGGGACGGGACACGGGACACTGAAGCTTTCTTT. Amino acid sequence: CASSWDGTRDTEAFF. The rearrangement uses TRBV7-8 and TRBJ1-1; D perhaps matches TRBD1 (6 bases). V lost 4 bases, J lost 3 bases, and 15 bases lay in between. The V gene's germline CDR1 is SGHVS and CDR2 FQNEAQ. This CDR3 has 15 residues.

The rearrangement uses TRBV27 and TRBJ1-2; TRBD1 is a possible D gene (5 bases). Trimming shortened V by 2 bases and J by 6 bases, and 16 bases separated the two germline ends. Germline V gene sequence: CDR1 MNHEY, CDR2 SMNVEV (reference sequence). The CDR3 is 15 residues long. The CDR3 sequence: CASSLSRAGPHGYTF. In DNA, the CDR3 is TGTGCCAGCAGTTTAAGCCGGGCAGGGCCCCATGGCTACACCTTC.

The CDR3 DNA sequence: TGTGCCAGTAGTCTTGACAGGGGAGGCAATCAGCCCCAGCATTTT. Residues: CASSLDRGGNQPQHF. The J gene is TRBJ1-5, the V gene TRBV19, with 8 nucleotides matching TRBD1. This CDR3 is built from 15 residues. The J segment lost 2 bases and the V segment lost 5 bases, leaving 5 bases of the junction unmatched. Germline V CDR1 and CDR2: LNHDA, SQIVND (reference sequence).

The chain is built from TRBV9 and TRBJ2-5; 7 bases are shared with TRBD1. With 0 bases clipped from V and 2 bases from J, the junction kept 16 bases outside the gene matches. The CDR3 contains 19 residues. CDR1 is SGDLS, CDR2 YYNGEE, per germline. The CDR3 is CASSVALFEGALDQETQYF. The DNA for the CDR3 is TGTGCCAGCAGCGTAGCTTTGTTTGAGGGGGCGTTGGATCAAGAGACCCAGTACTTC.

This chain joins TRBV29-1 and TRBJ1-4; D not resolved. Trimming left V 1 base short and J 6 bases short, with 3 bases between. In germline, CDR1 is SQVTM, CDR2 ANQGSEA. The CDR3 covers 11 residues. The CDR3 DNA reads TGCAGCGTTGAAGCCTATGAAAAACTGTTTTTT. This gives the protein CSVEAYEKLFF.

The chain uses TRBV5-6 and TRBJ2-7, with 9 bases that match TRBD1. Germline V gene lookup returns CDR1 SGHDT and CDR2 YYEEEE. The V and J ends lost 4 bases and 5 bases, in that order; junction bases with no gene match: 10. The CDR3 runs to 15 residues. The CDR3 loop is CASSELQGASDEQYF. The CDR3 nucleotides read TGTGCCAGCAGCGAACTACAGGGGGCATCGGACGAGCAGTACTTC.

The rearrangement links TRBV7-9 to TRBJ1-6; D might be TRBD1 (6 bases). V gave up 5 bases and J gave up 5 bases, with 10 bases separating them. There are 14 residues in the CDR3. Per germline, CDR1 SEHNR and CDR2 FQNEAQ (reference sequence). The CDR3 nucleotides read TGTGCCAGCAGCCCATGGACAGATAATTCACCCCTCCACTTT. It codes for CASSPWTDNSPLHF.

V is TRBV6-5 and J is TRBJ2-7, with TRBD1 identical over 10 bases. Germline CDR1 and CDR2: MNHEY and SVGAGI. V lost 0 bases and J lost 2; bases outside the gene matches: 4. The length of the CDR3 is 16 residues. CDR3 nucleotide sequence: TGTGCCAGCAGTTACTCGATTGGACAGGGGGCCTACGAGCAGTACTTC. Translation gives CASSYSIGQGAYEQYF.

V usage is TRBV5-4 and J usage is TRBJ2-2; no definite D call. Germline V CDR1 and CDR2: SGHNT, YYREEE (reference sequence). CDR3 size: 12 residues. V lost 1 base and J lost 7, with 5 bases in between. In DNA form, the CDR3 reads TGTGCCAGCAGCTTGTCTCTCGGGGAGCTGTTTTTT. It specifies CASSLSLGELFF.

The chain links TRBV5-4 to TRBJ2-5; 7 bases map to TRBD2. The DNA end favors TRBJ2-7, so the J call may be wrong. The CDR3 is 15 amino acids. The germline gives CDR1 SGHNT, CDR2 YYREEE (reference sequence). CDR3 DNA sequence: TGTGCCAGCAGCTTGGAACCAGCGGGGTCTTACGAGCAGTACTTC. Translating it yields CASSLEPAGSYEQYF.

The CDR3 DNA follows: TGTGCCAGCAGCCCCCCTCTGGGACAGGGTTCCGGAAATTCACCCCTCCACTTT. Translation gives CASSPPLGQGSGNSPLHF. This sequence joins TRBV27 and TRBJ1-6, with 9 positions matching TRBD1. The ends lost 6 bases at V and 7 bases at J; junction bases unmatched: 16. Looked up from germline, CDR1 is MNHEY and CDR2 is SMNVEV (reference sequence). The CDR3 covers 18 residues.

This clone was seen just once. The chain combines TRBV4-1 with TRBJ2-2; possible D gene TRBD2, 6 bases. The CDR3 is 14 amino acids. Between the trimmed V and J ends, which lost 0 bases and 5 bases, there was a span of 7 bases. Germline CDR1 and CDR2: MGHRA and YSYEKL. The DNA of the CDR3 is TGCGCCAGCAGCCAAGATGGGGGGACCGGGGAGCTGTTTTTT. Its protein product is CASSQDGGTGELFF.

The chain combines TRBV7-9 with TRBJ1-2, with 8 nucleotides matching TRBD1. This CDR3 contains 15 residues. Germline values: CDR1 SEHNR, CDR2 FQNEAQ (reference sequence). Trimming at V came to 1 base and at J to 6 bases, leaving 7 bases not matched to a gene. The CDR3 bases are TGTGCCAGCAGCTTAGAACGACAGGGGTTGGATGGCTACACCTTC. This gives the protein CASSLERQGLDGYTF.

CDR3 in amino acids: CASKLGDQPQHF. CDR3 nucleotides: TGTGCCAGCAAGCTCGGAGATCAGCCCCAGCATTTT. This sequence joins TRBV6-1 and TRBJ1-5; no reliable D call. This CDR3 has 12 residues. Germline V gene lookup returns CDR1 MNHNS and CDR2 SASEGT. V lost 7 bases and J 5 bases, leaving 9 bases between the germline ends.

On this clone itself: Germline is not matched at one junction end, which may reflect a read error. The chain employs TRBV5-6 and TRBJ2-7; 14 bases agree with TRBD2. The germline gives CDR1 SGHDT, CDR2 YYEEEE. The CDR3 length is 13 residues. CDR3 protein: CASSVPPGLAGDF. The CDR3 DNA reads as TGTGCCAGCAGCGTACCCCCGGGACTAGCGGGGGATTTC. Full variable domain (rest looked up from reference TRBV5-6 and TRBJ2-7): DAGVTQSPTHLIKTRGQQVTLRCSPKSGHDTVSWYQQALGQGPQFIFQYYEEEERQRGNFPDRFSGHQFPNYSSELNVNALLLGDSALYLCASSVPPGLAGDFGPGTRLTVT.

In this sample, this clone turned up once. The V call is TRBV19, the J call TRBJ1-5; no firm D call. Per germline, CDR1 LNHDA and CDR2 SQIVND (reference sequence). This CDR3 spans 12 amino acids. The V end lost 2 bases, the J end lost 6 bases, and 5 bases lay between the germline ends. CDR3 nucleotides: TGTGCCAGTAGTATAATCGGTCAGCCCCAGCATTTT. Protein product: CASSIIGQPQHF.

This chain links TRBV12-5 with TRBJ2-1, with 8 bases matching TRBD1. The V and J ends lost 6 bases and 8 bases, in that order; junction bases with no gene match: 0. CDR1 is LGHNT and CDR2 is FRNRAP in the germline V gene. The length of the CDR3 is 11 residues. The CDR3, as DNA: TGTGCTAGTGGCAGGGGGCATGAGCAGTTCTTC. The encoded protein is CASGRGHEQFF.

The rearrangement uses TRBV7-2 and TRBJ2-5; 8 bases are a match to TRBD2. This CDR3 comprises 14 residues. The J segment lost 4 bases and the V segment lost 5 bases, leaving 6 bases of the junction unmatched. Germline lookup yields CDR1 SGHTA and CDR2 FQGNSA. The DNA of the CDR3 is TGTGCCAGCAGCCAGACTAGCGTTAGAGAGACCCAGTACTTC. It specifies CASSQTSVRETQYF.

This clone was counted between two and nine times. This same CDR3 is encoded by further DNA sequences in the sample. The CDR3 DNA reads TGTGCCAGCAGCCCCCGGACAGGCTACGAGCAGTACTTC. Protein product: CASSPRTGYEQYF. The chain couples TRBV11-3 to TRBJ2-7; 7 nucleotides line up with TRBD1. The CDR3 runs 13 residues. Trimming took 5 bases from V and 3 from J; bases not matched to a gene: 4. Per germline, CDR1 SGHNT and CDR2 YENEEA.

The genes are TRBV18 and TRBJ2-7, with D possibly matching TRBD2 (6 bases). CDR3 length equals 14 residues. Trimming pared 6 bases from V and 3 bases from J, leaving 15 bases between. CDR1 and CDR2 (germline): KGHSH, LQKENI. The CDR3 nucleotides are TGTGCCAGCTCTGGAGGGGTGCGGGACTACGAGCAGTACTTC. Its translation: CASSGGVRDYEQYF.

The chain employs TRBV30 and TRBJ1-1, with 10 positions matching TRBD1. The CDR3 is 14 residues long. CDR1 and CDR2 (germline): GTSNPN, SVGIG (reference sequence). Trimming took 5 bases from V and 3 from J; bases not matched to a gene: 6. CDR3 DNA sequence: TGTGCCTGGGACAGGGGGCGTAGGGACACTGAAGCTTTCTTT. Its translation: CAWDRGRRDTEAFF.